This T cell receptor (beta chain) is drawn from a study of cytomegalovirus exposure and HLA in healthy donors. Findings and caveats of the study: Most of the TCR beta V segments (in an earlier analysis) were productive either about 90% or about 30% of the time. It was confirmed in vitro that a few of the CMV-associated chains were specific for CMV antigens.

On this clone: Its antigen remains unknown.

The J segment lost 6 bases and the V segment lost 1 base, leaving 3 bases of the junction unmatched. In germline, CDR1 is MDHEN, CDR2 SYDVKM. The CDR3 contains 15 residues. PCR primers comprised 60 Vbeta and 13 Jbeta primers. Profiled with immunoSEQ multiplex PCR; TCRdb holds only in-frame clones, not every one. The data hold about 120,000 clones, with over 70% observed a single time. This clonotype was sampled from a woman aged 18-30 years in good health and CMV-seronegative. The J gene is TRBJ2-2, the V gene TRBV28; 9 bases line up with TRBD1. The sequenced sample was PBMCs. The CDR3 here is CASSLLQGASGELFF. The CDR3 DNA follows: TGTGCCAGCAGTTTATTACAGGGGGCGTCCGGGGAGCTGTTTTTT. The whole variable domain, remainder taken from reference TRBV28 and TRBJ2-2, is DVKVTQSSRYLVKRTGEKVFLECVQDMDHENMFWYRQDPGLGLRLIYFSYDVKMKEKGDIPEGYSVSREKKERFSLILESASTNQTSMYLCASSLLQGASGELFFGEGSRLTVL.